This TCR beta chain is from a study of CD8 T cells in Susac syndrome. Study overall: Among the Susac syndrome patients sequenced, about 6 had active disease and 8 or 9 were in remission. At blood draw, Susac syndrome patients were therapy-naive, on corticosteroids, or on intravenous immunoglobulin alone.

Notes on this clonotype: Its antigen is currently unknown.

General study points: The CD4+ T cell repertoires that were profiled in Susac syndrome showed no clonal expansion.

This CDR3 is built from 13 residues. Germline V gene lookup returns CDR1 KGHSH and CDR2 LQKENI. Trimming removed 4 bases from V and 8 bases from J, with 11 bases in between. RNA was extracted with the RNeasy kit, and a quantity of roughly 0.45 to 1 ug was reverse transcribed using random hexamers. TCRdb processed the immunoSEQ multiplex PCR reads anew with MiXCR; each CDR3 protein has one entry. The sample shows over 140,000 distinct CDR3 sequences, roughly 94% of them seen only once. This clonotype was obtained from a human donor with Susac syndrome. The sample consisted of CD4+ T cells from PBMCs. The chain links TRBV18 to TRBJ1-4, with D uncertain. The CDR3 region is CASSQTGQEKLFF. CDR3 sequence (DNA): TGTGCCAGCTCACAGACGGGTCAGGAAAAACTGTTTTTT.